This entry features one TCR beta chain sequence. Its antigen is as yet unknown. With 60 Vbeta and 13 Jbeta primers, the PCR was carried out. Some clones are missing from TCRdb's copy, which holds only in-frame ones; the method was immunoSEQ multiplex PCR. The profile shows around 100,000 clones, around 83% of them singletons. Looked up from germline, CDR1 is MNHEY and CDR2 is SMNVEV (reference sequence). This CDR3 comprises 12 residues. This sample is part of a study of cytomegalovirus exposure and HLA in healthy donors. Study at large: Across a few hundred genotyped donors, roughly 80% landed in the Caucasian-associated ancestry cluster. Whole-study findings and limits: Within a later analysis, the majority of CMV-associated TCR beta chains appeared HLA-restricted.

This TCR came from a woman between 18 and 30 years old in good health and CMV-seronegative. Input material: PBMCs. The chain links TRBV27 to TRBJ2-5, with D unresolved. Near its end, the DNA agrees better with TRBJ2-7, so the J call may be wrong. In DNA, the CDR3 is TGTGCCAGCGGGCCTTTTTCCTACGAGCAGTACTTC. Its protein is CASGPFSYEQYF.